This T cell receptor (beta chain) was recovered during a study of monozygotic twins with cystic fibrosis. Across the study: Libraries were built from 2.5 to 3.5 micrograms of fragmented DNA using roughly 14 PCR cycles. Regarding the study as a whole: Co-twins had the most similar V usage for 13 of 16 pairs, J for 8. Monozygotic CF twin pairs shared significantly more nucleotide-identical clonotypes than unrelated CF individuals did. In this small cohort, shared CDR3 numbers showed no association with age, concordance or disease severity.

Germline CDR1 and CDR2: LNHDA and SQIVND (reference sequence). This CDR3 is built from 13 residues. Trimming removed 4 bases at V and 7 bases at J, with 14 bases between. Clones were read by immunoSEQ multiplex PCR, and TCRdb kept only the in-frame ones, dropping some. This table holds tens of thousands of clones, 96% found once. On this clone itself: What it binds is not known.

The rearrangement joins TRBV19 to TRBJ2-7, with D hard to call. Sample: blood. The receptor was derived from a girl aged 2 to 10 with cystic fibrosis. The DNA for the CDR3 is TGTGCCAGTAGTACGCTGACGGCCAGAGAGCAGTACTTC. Protein product: CASSTLTAREQYF.